This T cell receptor beta chain derives from a study of memory CD4+ T cells and cytomegalovirus serostatus. Sequenced by immunoSEQ multiplex PCR; TCRdb stores in-frame clones only, minus some. This sample has about 60,000 clones, with roughly 80% found just once. This clone was recorded a few times. Single viable CD3+CD4+CD8-CD45RO+ cells were sorted as the memory CD4+ T cells. The TCR originated in an adult in good health and CMV-seronegative. The sample comprised memory CD4+ T cells from blood.

As DNA, the CDR3 is TGTGCCTGGAGTGGGGGATTTAGCAATCAGCCCCAGCATTTT. This encodes CAWSGGFSNQPQHF. This sequence joins TRBV30 and TRBJ1-5, with D hard to call. Trimming shortened V by 1 base and J by 0 bases, and 7 bases separated the two germline ends. Germline values: CDR1 GTSNPN, CDR2 SVGIG (reference sequence). This CDR3 comprises 14 residues.